This TCR beta chain was sequenced for a study of T cell responses to AZD1222 COVID-19 vaccine. Broader study findings: Only a handful of AZD1222 recipients were seropositive at baseline. There were repertoire samples only from the period after the peak T cell response.

The data were produced by immunoSEQ multiplex PCR, yet TCRdb's version contains in-frame clones alone and is incomplete. The data show 150,000 to 200,000 clones, with about 90% seen just once and around a tenth held by the top ten. Turning to this clone: Antigen: not known.

The V and J ends lost 4 bases and 6 bases, in that order; junction bases with no gene match: 9. The length of the CDR3 is 16 residues. CDR1 is KGHDR, CDR2 SFDVKD, per germline. The TCR originated in an adult who received the AZD1222 COVID-19 vaccine. The chain employs TRBV24-1 and TRBJ2-3; 10 bases are shared with TRBD2. Sequences were derived from peripheral blood, sampled 28 days after the second AZD1222 dose. CDR3 bases: TGTGCCACCAGTGAGGCCGGGACTAGCGCCCGGGATACGCAGTATTTT. This gives the protein CATSEAGTSARDTQYF.